The rows below give T cell receptor beta chains drawn from one sample of a study of blood T cell repertoires in COVID-19. Libraries were prepared by immunoSEQ multiplex PCR; TCRdb keeps only in-frame clonotypes and omits some of them. The sample consists of approximately 440,000 clones, about 90% of them appearing once. Sequenced sample: PBMCs or T cells enriched from blood (not recorded which). These receptors all come from a woman younger than 30 who had recovered from COVID-19. The CDR3 runs from the conserved cysteine through the conserved F or W. A D gene is named only where the DNA matches it firmly. Size is stated for part of the rows, as once, few or many counts, or as a class when the clone is expanded.

D gene: NA; V gene: TRBV4-2; clone size: once; J gene: TRBJ1-1; CDR3 protein: CASSQADRSDTEAFF; CDR3 DNA: TGTGCCAGCAGCCAAGCTGACAGGTCGGACACTGAAGCTTTCTTT
D gene: NA; V gene: TRBV27; clone size: NA; J gene: TRBJ2-1; CDR3 protein: CASSPRSYNEQFF; CDR3 DNA: TGTGCCAGCAGCCCTCGGTCCTACAATGAGCAGTTCTTC
D gene: NA; V gene: TRBV29-1; clone size: NA; J gene: TRBJ1-1; CDR3 protein: CSGGRGLYTEAFF; CDR3 DNA: TGCAGCGGGGGGCGGGGGCTTTACACTGAAGCTTTCTTT
D gene: TRBD1; V gene: TRBV19; clone size: NA; J gene: TRBJ1-2; CDR3 protein: CASTPGQGTRNGYTF; CDR3 DNA: TGTGCCAGTACCCCGGGACAGGGGACTAGGAATGGCTACACCTTC
D gene: NA; V gene: TRBV4-2; clone size: NA; J gene: TRBJ2-5; CDR3 protein: CASSPEDSLETQYF; CDR3 DNA: TGTGCCAGCAGCCCGGAGGACAGCCTAGAGACCCAGTACTTC
D gene: NA; V gene: TRBV9; clone size: NA; J gene: TRBJ2-1; CDR3 protein: CASSVLSGSAELYNEQFF; CDR3 DNA: TGTGCCAGCAGCGTTCTTTCCGGGTCGGCCGAACTTTACAATGAGCAGTTCTTC
D gene: TRBD1; V gene: TRBV12-5; clone size: NA; J gene: TRBJ1-4; CDR3 protein: CASGLVYKGAGEKLFF; CDR3 DNA: TGTGCTAGTGGTTTGGTATACAAGGGGGCCGGTGAAAAACTGTTTTTT
D gene: NA; V gene: TRBV5-4; clone size: NA; J gene: TRBJ2-3; CDR3 protein: CASSLLYVDTQYF; CDR3 DNA: TGTGCCAGCAGCCTACTTTACGTAGATACGCAGTATTTT
D gene: TRBD1; V gene: TRBV10-1; clone size: NA; J gene: TRBJ2-7; CDR3 protein: CASSLRGQGGPYEQYF; CDR3 DNA: TGCGCCAGCAGCCTAAGGGGACAGGGGGGCCCCTACGAGCAGTACTTC
D gene: NA; V gene: TRBV6-1; clone size: NA; J gene: TRBJ1-1; CDR3 protein: CASSEDITGILEAFF; CDR3 DNA: TGTGCCAGCAGTGAAGATATTACAGGGATACTTGAAGCTTTCTTT
D gene: TRBD1; V gene: TRBV27; clone size: NA; J gene: TRBJ1-2; CDR3 protein: CASTRLTGGIYGYTF; CDR3 DNA: TGTGCCAGCACTCGGTTGACAGGGGGCATCTATGGCTACACCTTC
D gene: NA; V gene: TRBV21-1; clone size: NA; J gene: TRBJ1-1; CDR3 protein: CASSSRGGNTEAFF; CDR3 DNA: TGTGCCAGCAGCTCTCGAGGGGGGAACACTGAAGCTTTCTTT
D gene: NA; V gene: TRBV25-1; clone size: NA; J gene: TRBJ2-7; CDR3 protein: CASSEYGRGEQYF; CDR3 DNA: TGTGCCAGCAGTGAATATGGCCGGGGGGAGCAGTACTTC
D gene: NA; V gene: TRBV6-5; clone size: NA; J gene: TRBJ2-2; CDR3 protein: CASRALPNTGELFF; CDR3 DNA: TGTGCCAGCAGAGCACTTCCGAACACCGGGGAGCTGTTTTTT
D gene: NA; V gene: TRBV29-1; clone size: once; J gene: TRBJ1-2; CDR3 protein: CSVEDRGADNYGYTF; CDR3 DNA: TGCAGCGTTGAAGATCGGGGAGCAGATAACTATGGCTACACCTTC
D gene: TRBD2; V gene: TRBV12-3/TRBV12-4; clone size: NA; J gene: TRBJ2-3; CDR3 protein: CASRGGGTDTQYF; CDR3 DNA: TGTGCCAGCAGGGGCGGGGGGACAGATACGCAGTATTTT
D gene: NA; V gene: TRBV28; clone size: NA; J gene: TRBJ2-7; CDR3 protein: CASSLHQDREAYEQYF; CDR3 DNA: TGTGCCAGCAGCCTCCACCAGGACAGAGAGGCCTACGAGCAGTACTTC
D gene: NA; V gene: TRBV6-2/TRBV6-3; clone size: NA; J gene: TRBJ1-5; CDR3 protein: CASSGSGTRGSDHNQPQHF; CDR3 DNA: TGTGCCAGCAGTGGAAGCGGGACCAGGGGATCGGATCACAATCAGCCCCAGCATTTT
D gene: TRBD2; V gene: TRBV4-1; clone size: NA; J gene: TRBJ2-7; CDR3 protein: CASSQATSGYYEQYF; CDR3 DNA: TGCGCCAGCAGCCAAGCAACTAGCGGTTACTACGAGCAGTACTTC
D gene: NA; V gene: TRBV11-2; clone size: NA; J gene: TRBJ1-1; CDR3 protein: CASSLDFGGGEAFF; CDR3 DNA: TGTGCCAGCAGCTTAGATTTCGGGGGGGGTGAAGCTTTCTTT
D gene: TRBD2; V gene: TRBV5-4; clone size: NA; J gene: TRBJ2-1; CDR3 protein: CASSSGQAGDNEQFF; CDR3 DNA: TGTGCCAGCAGCTCCGGTCAGGCGGGGGACAATGAGCAGTTCTTC
D gene: NA; V gene: TRBV6-6; clone size: once; J gene: TRBJ2-7; CDR3 protein: CASKISGTLPNEQYF; CDR3 DNA: TGTGCCAGCAAAATATCCGGGACTCTGCCGAACGAGCAGTACTTC
D gene: NA; V gene: TRBV20-1; clone size: NA; J gene: TRBJ2-5; CDR3 protein: CSVSRSETQYF; CDR3 DNA: TGCAGTGTTTCTAGGAGTGAGACCCAGTACTTC
D gene: NA; V gene: TRBV6-5; clone size: NA; J gene: TRBJ2-5; CDR3 protein: CASSYSVLDTQETQYF; CDR3 DNA: TGTGCCAGCAGTTACTCGGTTCTAGATACCCAAGAGACCCAGTACTTC
D gene: TRBD2; V gene: TRBV5-4; clone size: NA; J gene: TRBJ2-3; CDR3 protein: CASSKTSAPDTQYF; CDR3 DNA: TGTGCCAGCAGCAAAACTAGCGCCCCAGATACGCAGTATTTT
D gene: TRBD2; V gene: TRBV6-5; clone size: NA; J gene: TRBJ2-1; CDR3 protein: CASYQTSGEQFF; CDR3 DNA: TGTGCCAGCTACCAGACTAGCGGTGAGCAGTTCTTC
D gene: NA; V gene: TRBV28; clone size: NA; J gene: TRBJ2-2; CDR3 protein: CASSLSQGGELFF; CDR3 DNA: TGTGCCAGCAGTTTATCCCAGGGCGGGGAGCTGTTTTTT
D gene: TRBD1; V gene: TRBV19; clone size: once; J gene: TRBJ2-5; CDR3 protein: CASSTSGQGVMETQYF; CDR3 DNA: TGTGCCAGTAGTACCTCAGGACAGGGGGTAATGGAGACCCAGTACTTC
D gene: TRBD1; V gene: TRBV30; clone size: NA; J gene: TRBJ2-5; CDR3 protein: CAWTRGQGIQETQYF; CDR3 DNA: TGTGCCTGGACCAGGGGGCAGGGCATCCAAGAGACCCAGTACTTC
D gene: NA; V gene: TRBV2; clone size: NA; J gene: TRBJ1-1; CDR3 protein: CASSEDFGGDTEAFF; CDR3 DNA: TGTGCCAGCAGTGAAGACTTCGGTGGTGACACTGAAGCTTTCTTT
D gene: NA; V gene: TRBV19; clone size: NA; J gene: TRBJ1-3; CDR3 protein: CASSSDWLNSIYF; CDR3 DNA: TGTGCCAGTAGTAGTGATTGGCTGAATTCCATATATTTT
D gene: TRBD2; V gene: TRBV27; clone size: NA; J gene: TRBJ2-3; CDR3 protein: CASSFPRSGGSDTQYF; CDR3 DNA: TGTGCCAGCAGTTTCCCACGGAGCGGGGGGTCAGATACGCAGTATTTT
D gene: NA; V gene: TRBV19; clone size: NA; J gene: TRBJ2-5; CDR3 protein: CASSIKQETQYF; CDR3 DNA: TGTGCCAGTAGTATTAAACAAGAGACCCAGTACTTC
D gene: NA; V gene: TRBV12-3/TRBV12-4; clone size: NA; J gene: TRBJ1-4; CDR3 protein: CASKRATNEKLFF; CDR3 DNA: TGTGCCAGCAAGAGAGCAACTAATGAAAAACTGTTTTTT
D gene: NA; V gene: TRBV6-5; clone size: once; J gene: TRBJ2-1; CDR3 protein: CASSYKQAYNNEQFF; CDR3 DNA: TGTGCCAGCAGTTACAAGCAGGCGTATAACAATGAGCAGTTCTTC
D gene: TRBD2; V gene: TRBV5-1; clone size: NA; J gene: TRBJ2-1; CDR3 protein: CASSLWASGGAKEQFF; CDR3 DNA: TGCGCCAGCAGCTTGTGGGCTAGCGGGGGGGCAAAGGAGCAGTTCTTC
D gene: NA; V gene: TRBV7-9; clone size: NA; J gene: TRBJ1-5; CDR3 protein: CASSSLNQPQHF; CDR3 DNA: TGTGCCAGCAGCTCCCTCAATCAGCCCCAGCATTTT
D gene: TRBD1; V gene: TRBV18; clone size: NA; J gene: TRBJ2-2; CDR3 protein: CASSRLTGTGATGELFF; CDR3 DNA: TGTGCCAGCTCCCGTCTTACCGGGACAGGGGCCACCGGGGAGCTGTTTTTT
D gene: TRBD1; V gene: TRBV9; clone size: NA; J gene: TRBJ1-4; CDR3 protein: CASSASGGEKLFF; CDR3 DNA: TGTGCCAGCAGCGCTTCAGGGGGTGAAAAACTGTTTTTT